The 26 T cell receptor beta chains given below trace back to one sample, sequenced in a study of cytomegalovirus exposure and HLA in healthy donors. 60 Vbeta and 13 Jbeta primers were used in PCR. Some clones are missing from TCRdb's copy, which holds only in-frame ones; the method was immunoSEQ multiplex PCR. This sample's clone table lists 150,000 to 200,000 clones. The source material was PBMCs. These receptors all come from a woman younger than 35 in good health and CMV-seropositive.

V is TRBV14 and J is TRBJ2-1, with 10 nucleotides matching TRBD2. Germline lookup yields CDR1 SGHDN and CDR2 FVKESK. CDR3 length equals 15 residues. V shed 4 bases, J shed 4 bases, and the junction held 4 bases outside the gene matches. CDR3 protein: CASSRSAGGYNEQFF. For the CDR3, the DNA is TGTGCCAGCAGCCGCTCAGCGGGAGGGTACAATGAGCAGTTCTTC.

The gene calls are TRBV2 and TRBJ1-2, with a weak D call TRBD1 (6 bases). Germline CDR1 reads SNHLY; CDR2 reads FYNNEI. V was pared by 5 bases and J by 8 bases, with 15 bases between. This CDR3 region has 13 residues. The CDR3 loop reads CASSPGQTRGYTF. In nucleotides, the CDR3 is TGTGCCAGCAGTCCAGGACAGACTCGGGGCTACACCTTC.

The genes are TRBV18 and TRBJ1-1, with unresolved D. Germline values: CDR1 KGHSH, CDR2 LQKENI. The CDR3 runs 13 residues. V dropped 0 bases and J dropped 1 base, with 3 bases sitting between them. Here the CDR3 reads CASSPPQNTEAFF. The CDR3 bases are TGTGCCAGCTCACCACCTCAGAACACTGAAGCTTTCTTT.

The chain's CDR3 is CASSLNGRYEQYF. DNA of the CDR3: TGCGCCAGCAGTTTGAACGGGAGGTACGAGCAGTACTTC. This sequence joins TRBV5-1 and TRBJ2-7, with 7 bases fitting TRBD2. This CDR3 has 13 amino acids. The V gene end was trimmed by 5 bases and the J gene end by 4 bases; junction bases not matched to a gene: 6. Germline CDR1 SGHRS, CDR2 YFSETQ. The variable domain in full, completed from reference TRBV5-1 and TRBJ2-7, reads KAGVTQTPRYLIKTRGQQVTLSCSPISGHRSVSWYQQTPGQGLQFLFEYFSETQRNKGNFPGRFSGRQFSNSRSEMNVSTLELGDSALYLCASSLNGRYEQYFGPGTRLTVT.

CDR3 loop: CASSSTRSYEQYF. CDR3 nucleotide sequence: TGTGCCAGCAGCTCTACTAGGTCCTACGAGCAGTACTTC. The V and J genes are TRBV13 and TRBJ2-7; a weak D match, TRBD2 (5 bases). Trimming left V 4 bases short and J 1 base short, with 8 bases between. Germline-derived CDR1 and CDR2 are PRHDT and FYEKMQ (reference sequence). The CDR3 is 13 residues long.

The gene calls are TRBV11-3 and TRBJ2-2, with a weak D call TRBD2 (5 bases). The CDR3 sequence is 13 residues long. Germline V gene data show CDR1 as SGHNT and CDR2 as YENEEA. In DNA form, the CDR3 reads TGTGCAGAGGGAAAAATAGGCACCGGGGAGCTGTTTTTT. It encodes CAEGKIGTGELFF.

The chain has TRBV18 and TRBJ2-7, with 14 bases identical to TRBD2. CDR1 KGHSH and CDR2 LQKENI come from the germline V gene. There are 17 residues in the CDR3. Trimming cost V 3 bases and J 5 bases; bases outside gene matches: 9. CDR3 amino acids: CASSPSRLAGGENEQYF. The CDR3 coding sequence is TGTGCCAGCTCACCTTCAAGACTAGCGGGAGGGGAAAACGAGCAGTACTTC.

This chain uses TRBV5-6 with TRBJ2-1, with D perhaps TRBD2 (6 bases). The CDR3 runs 15 residues. Germline V lookup: CDR1 SGHDT, CDR2 YYEEEE. V was shortened by 6 bases and J by 5 bases, with 18 bases between the two germline ends. The CDR3 here is CASNIAEGPHNEQFF. CDR3 in DNA: TGTGCCAGCAACATAGCGGAGGGGCCCCACAATGAGCAGTTCTTC.

V gene TRBV30 combines with J gene TRBJ2-4; D perhaps matches TRBD1 (5 bases). The CDR3 covers 11 residues. Trimming stripped 2 bases from V and 7 bases from J, with 6 bases between. Germline loops: CDR1 GTSNPN, CDR2 SVGIG (reference sequence). The CDR3 DNA sequence: TGTGCCTGGAGTAAGGGGAACATTCAGTACTTC. Amino acid sequence: CAWSKGNIQYF.

The chain uses TRBV15 and TRBJ1-2; tentatively, D is TRBD1 (6 bases). V shed 0 bases and J shed 8 bases, with 19 bases lying between them. Germline V gene lookup returns CDR1 LNHNV and CDR2 YYDKDF (reference sequence). The CDR3 loop spans 16 amino acids. CDR3 loop: CATSRDPKGTQGGYTF. CDR3 nucleotides: TGTGCCACCAGCAGAGATCCGAAGGGGACGCAGGGGGGCTACACCTTC.

The chain is built from TRBV5-6 and TRBJ1-5; D perhaps matches TRBD1 (6 bases). There are 16 residues in the CDR3. Trimming left V 2 bases short and J 4 bases short, with 16 bases between. The germline V gene encodes CDR1 SGHDT and CDR2 YYEEEE. DNA of the CDR3: TGTGCCAGCAGCTTATCAGGGGCCCAATGGAATCAGCCCCAGCATTTT. It is translated as CASSLSGAQWNQPQHF.

The V and J genes are TRBV18 and TRBJ2-2; possible D gene TRBD2, 5 bases. The CDR3 consists of 16 residues. With 4 bases removed from V and 2 bases from J, the gap between germline ends came to 14 bases. Per the germline V gene, CDR1 is KGHSH and CDR2 is LQKENI. The CDR3 DNA is TGTGCCAGCTCACTCCAAAGGGAGAGTAACACCGGGGAGCTGTTTTTT. It encodes CASSLQRESNTGELFF.

The rearrangement uses TRBV29-1 and TRBJ1-5; TRBD1 might be the D (6 bases). The CDR3 is made up of 15 amino acids. V was clipped by 5 bases and J by 0 bases, with 14 bases between them. Germline V gene data show CDR1 as SQVTM and CDR2 as ANQGSEA. CDR3 DNA sequence: TGCAGCGTTAAAGGACAGACATATAGCAATCAGCCCCAGCATTTT. Translated: CSVKGQTYSNQPQHF.

The chain has TRBV7-3 and TRBJ1-1, with TRBD1 matching 10 bases. J lost 4 bases, V lost 1 base, and 6 bases had no gene match. The CDR3 is 16 amino acids. Germline CDR1 reads SGHTA; CDR2 reads FQGTGA. DNA for the CDR3: TGTGCCAGCAGCTTAAGGACAGGGGGAAGGGGCACTGAAGCTTTCTTT. It translates to CASSLRTGGRGTEAFF.

The chain employs TRBV25-1 and TRBJ1-2, with D unresolved. This CDR3 is 14 amino acids long. Germline V lookup: CDR1 MGHDK, CDR2 SYGVNS. The V end was cut by 6 bases, the J end by 8 bases, with 19 bases between. DNA of the CDR3: TGTGCCAGCAGGGGGAGTGGACGGCCCCAAGGCTACACCTTC. This translates into CASRGSGRPQGYTF.

The chain links TRBV19 to TRBJ1-1; weak D call: TRBD1 (5 bases). Trimming pared 5 bases from V and 1 base from J, leaving 14 bases between. From germline, CDR1 is LNHDA and CDR2 SQIVND (reference sequence). There are 15 residues in the CDR3. DNA of the CDR3: TGTGCCAGTAGTGGCGGGGACGTTGGGAACACTGAAGCTTTCTTT. Translated, it gives CASSGGDVGNTEAFF. The full variable domain, with the rest looked up from reference TRBV19 and TRBJ1-1, is DGGITQSPKYLFRKEGQNVTLSCEQNLNHDAMYWYRQDPGQGLRLIYYSQIVNDFQKGDIAEGYSVSREKKESFPLTVTSAQKNPTAFYLCASSGGDVGNTEAFFGQGTRLTVV.

The chain employs TRBV30 and TRBJ2-7; D might be TRBD2 (5 bases). Trimming left V 2 bases short and J 5 bases short, with 13 bases between. This CDR3 is 13 amino acids long. Germline assignment: CDR1 GTSNPN and CDR2 SVGIG (reference sequence). CDR3 in DNA: TGTGCCTGGAGTAAACTAGGCCCGAACGAGCAGTACTTC. Amino acids: CAWSKLGPNEQYF.

This rearrangement joins TRBV6-5 to TRBJ1-2; 9 nucleotides align to TRBD1. Germline V lookup: CDR1 MNHEY, CDR2 SVGAGI. V shed 6 bases and J 4 bases; nucleotides not matched to a gene: 6. The length of the CDR3 is 14 residues. The CDR3 DNA reads as TGTGCCAGCAGAAGGACAGGGGACCTCTATGGCTACACCTTC. Protein product: CASRRTGDLYGYTF.

This sequence joins TRBV28 and TRBJ2-5, with TRBD2 matching over 7 bases. Germline CDR1 reads MDHEN; CDR2 reads SYDVKM. J gave up 4 bases and V 4 bases, and 0 bases lay outside the gene matches. The CDR3 length is 12 residues. The CDR3: CASSSGGETQYF. The CDR3 DNA is TGTGCCAGCAGTTCGGGGGGAGAGACCCAGTACTTC.

The V call is TRBV29-1, the J call TRBJ2-1, with TRBD1 matching over 10 bases. Looked up from germline, CDR1 is SQVTM and CDR2 is ANQGSEA. The J segment lost 3 bases and the V segment lost 2 bases, leaving 7 bases of the junction unmatched. The CDR3 is made up of 16 amino acids. The CDR3 DNA reads TGCAGCGTTGAAAAATGGACAGGGGGTAGCTACAATGAGCAGTTCTTC. It translates to CSVEKWTGGSYNEQFF.

For this clone: At the DNA level, this CDR3 is encoded by other sequences in the same sample as well. V is TRBV5-1 and J is TRBJ2-1; tentatively, D is TRBD1 (5 bases). The germline CDR1 and CDR2 sequences are SGHRS and YFSETQ. The ends were cut back, 0 bases at V and 3 bases at J, with 10 bases in the middle. The CDR3 totals 15 residues. The CDR3 nucleotides are TGCGCCAGCAGCTTGGCAGGGAATGGCTACAATGAGCAGTTCTTC. Protein: CASSLAGNGYNEQFF.

V gene TRBV27 combines with J gene TRBJ2-5; 8 positions agree with TRBD1. V lost 4 bases, J lost 4 bases, and 8 bases stayed unmatched. CDR3 length equals 15 residues. Germline V gene data show CDR1 as MNHEY and CDR2 as SMNVEV (reference sequence). The CDR3 reads CASSSSWTGLETQYF. The CDR3 DNA follows: TGTGCCAGCAGTTCTTCATGGACAGGGTTAGAGACCCAGTACTTC.

J is TRBJ2-7 and V is TRBV14; perhaps TRBD1 as D (6 bases). Trimming pared 10 bases from V and 2 bases from J, leaving 12 bases between. Germline V gives CDR1 SGHDN, CDR2 FVKESK. This CDR3 contains 12 residues. The CDR3 sequence: CATADSTYEQYF. CDR3 in DNA: TGTGCCACAGCGGACAGTACCTACGAGCAGTACTTC.

The chain recombines TRBV10-1 with TRBJ2-1; D is perhaps TRBD2 (5 bases). V was shortened by 3 bases and J by 4 bases, with 16 bases between the two germline ends. In germline, CDR1 is WNHNN, CDR2 SYGVQD (reference sequence). This CDR3 is built from 16 residues. The CDR3 here is CASSEIHASKYNEQFF. DNA of the CDR3: TGCGCCAGCAGTGAAATCCACGCTAGCAAATACAATGAGCAGTTCTTC.

The V gene is TRBV5-1, the J gene TRBJ2-5; TRBD2 agrees at 11 bases. This CDR3 region has 16 residues. The germline V gene encodes CDR1 SGHRS and CDR2 YFSETQ. V shed 0 bases and J 2 bases; nucleotides not matched to a gene: 3. DNA of the CDR3: TGCGCCAGCAGCTTGGGGGGACTAGCGGCTCAAGAGACCCAGTACTTC. Encoded protein: CASSLGGLAAQETQYF.

The chain uses TRBV4-1 and TRBJ1-2; D not certain. V was shortened by 0 bases and J by 5 bases, with 13 bases between the two germline ends. CDR1 and CDR2 (germline): MGHRA, YSYEKL. The CDR3 is 15 amino acids. Written as DNA, the CDR3 is TGCGCCAGCAGCCAAGAAGGCGGTTACCAATATGGCTACACCTTC. Its translation: CASSQEGGYQYGYTF.